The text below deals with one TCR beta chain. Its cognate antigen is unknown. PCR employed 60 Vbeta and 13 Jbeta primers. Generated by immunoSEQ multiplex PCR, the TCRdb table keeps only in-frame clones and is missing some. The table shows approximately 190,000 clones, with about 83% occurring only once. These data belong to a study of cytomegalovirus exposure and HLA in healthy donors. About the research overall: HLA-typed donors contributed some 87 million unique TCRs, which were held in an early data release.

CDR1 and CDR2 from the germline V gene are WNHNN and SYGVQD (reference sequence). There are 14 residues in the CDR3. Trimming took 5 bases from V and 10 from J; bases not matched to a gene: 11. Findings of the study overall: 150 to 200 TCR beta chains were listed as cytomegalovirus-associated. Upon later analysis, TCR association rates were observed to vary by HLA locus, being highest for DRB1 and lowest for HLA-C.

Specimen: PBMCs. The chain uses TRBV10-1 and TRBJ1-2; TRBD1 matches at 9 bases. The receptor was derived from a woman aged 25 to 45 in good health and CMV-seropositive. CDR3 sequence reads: CASSTGTGLSFYTF. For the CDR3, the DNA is TGCGCCAGCAGTACCGGGACAGGGTTATCGTTCTACACCTTC.